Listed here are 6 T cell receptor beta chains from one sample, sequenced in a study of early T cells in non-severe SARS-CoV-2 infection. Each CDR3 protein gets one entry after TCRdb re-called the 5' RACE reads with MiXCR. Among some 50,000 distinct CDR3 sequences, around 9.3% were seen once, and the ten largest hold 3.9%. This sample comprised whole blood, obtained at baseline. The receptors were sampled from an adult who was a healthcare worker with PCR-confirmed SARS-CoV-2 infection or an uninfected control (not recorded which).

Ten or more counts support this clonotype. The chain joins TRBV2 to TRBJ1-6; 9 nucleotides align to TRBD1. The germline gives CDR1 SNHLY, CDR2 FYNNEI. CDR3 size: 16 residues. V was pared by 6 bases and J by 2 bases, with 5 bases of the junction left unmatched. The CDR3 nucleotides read TGTGCCAGCAGAAGGGACAGGGTCCCCTATAATTCACCCCTCCACTTT. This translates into CASRRDRVPYNSPLHF.

The CDR3 here is CASGEALVGTEAFF. As DNA, the CDR3 is TGCGCTTCTGGGGAGGCCCTAGTAGGCACTGAAGCTTTCTTT. The chain employs TRBV5-1 and TRBJ1-1; D gene uncertain. The CDR3 length is 14 residues. CDR1 is SGHRS, CDR2 YFSETQ, per germline.

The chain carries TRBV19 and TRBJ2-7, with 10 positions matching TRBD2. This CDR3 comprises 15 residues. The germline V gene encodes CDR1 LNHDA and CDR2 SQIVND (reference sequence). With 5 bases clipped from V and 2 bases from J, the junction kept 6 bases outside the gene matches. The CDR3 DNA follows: TGTGCCAGTAGTCCCCTAGCGGGAGAGCCCTACGAGCAGTACTTC. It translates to CASSPLAGEPYEQYF.

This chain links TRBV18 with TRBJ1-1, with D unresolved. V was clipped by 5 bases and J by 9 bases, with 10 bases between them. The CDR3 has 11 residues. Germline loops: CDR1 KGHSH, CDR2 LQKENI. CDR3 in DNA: TGTGCCAGCTCAACTGGAAAACAAGCTTTCTTT. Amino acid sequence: CASSTGKQAFF.

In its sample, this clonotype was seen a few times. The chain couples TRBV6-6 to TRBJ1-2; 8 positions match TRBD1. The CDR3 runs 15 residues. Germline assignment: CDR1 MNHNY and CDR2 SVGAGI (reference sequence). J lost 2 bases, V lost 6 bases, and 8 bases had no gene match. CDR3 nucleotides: TGTGCCAGCAGACCCGGACAGGGCGCAAACTATGGCTACACCTTC. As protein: CASRPGQGANYGYTF.

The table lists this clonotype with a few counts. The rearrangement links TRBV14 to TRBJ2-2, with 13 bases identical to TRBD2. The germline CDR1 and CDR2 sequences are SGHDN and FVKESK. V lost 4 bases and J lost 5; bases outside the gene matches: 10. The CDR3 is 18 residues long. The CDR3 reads CASSPTWTSGRGTGELFF. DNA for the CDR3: TGTGCCAGCAGCCCAACCTGGACTAGCGGGAGAGGGACCGGGGAGCTGTTTTTT.